Below are 23 T cell receptor beta chains sequenced from a single sample in a study of CD8 T cells in Susac syndrome (dated by TCRdb to the late 2010s). Library generation was performed with the immunoSEQ multiplex PCR assay. RNA was extracted using the RNeasy kit, and about 0.45 to 1 microgram was reverse transcribed with random hexamers. TCRdb's own reprocessing of the public reads used fastp at Q25 and MiXCR and kept productive beta chains. All rows with the same CDR3 protein become a single entry with the most common DNA and genes. In all, the sample holds about 200,000 distinct CDR3 sequences, and roughly 94% of those were seen once. The top ten clones comprise 0.1% of the sample. The sequencing input was CD4+ T cells from PBMCs. These receptors came from a human donor in good health.

The V gene is TRBV7-9, the J gene TRBJ2-1, with TRBD2 matching 10 bases. J was trimmed by 6 bases and V by 1 base; bases with no gene match: 3. The CDR3 length is 15 residues. Germline V gives CDR1 SEHNR, CDR2 FQNEAQ (reference sequence). As DNA, the CDR3 is TGTGCCAGCAGCTTAGGTGCTAGCGGGGGCAATGAGCAGTTCTTC. It specifies CASSLGASGGNEQFF.

The chain carries TRBV18 and TRBJ2-1, with a weak D call TRBD1 (5 bases). V was pared by 5 bases and J by 7 bases, with 12 bases between. Germline V CDR1 and CDR2: KGHSH, LQKENI. CDR3 size: 13 residues. The CDR3 DNA is TGTGCCAGCTCATTGTCGACAGTGAATGAGCAGTTCTTC. The encoded protein is CASSLSTVNEQFF. The complete variable domain, with remaining parts taken from reference TRBV18 and TRBJ2-1, reads NAGVMQNPRHLVRRRGQEARLRCSPMKGHSHVYWYRQLPEEGLKFMVYLQKENIIDESGMPKERFSAEFPKEGPSILRIQQVVRGDSAAYFCASSLSTVNEQFFGPGTRLTVL.

This chain joins TRBV18 and TRBJ2-7; D may be TRBD2 (5 bases). Trimming shortened V by 2 bases and J by 2 bases, and 10 bases separated the two germline ends. CDR3 length: 14 residues. The germline V gene encodes CDR1 KGHSH and CDR2 LQKENI. The CDR3 loop is CASSPLDSAYEQYV. In DNA, the CDR3 is TGTGCCAGCTCACCATTGGACTCCGCCTACGAGCAGTACGTC.

This chain uses TRBV3-1 with TRBJ2-7, with D unresolved. The CDR3 consists of 13 residues. V shed 6 bases and J shed 2 bases, with 11 bases lying between them. Germline V gene lookup returns CDR1 LGHDT and CDR2 YNNKEL (reference sequence). CDR3 loop: CASSPQSAYEQYF. The CDR3 DNA reads TGTGCCAGCAGTCCTCAGTCCGCCTACGAGCAGTACTTC.

This clonotype was seen only once. The chain has TRBV6-4 and TRBJ2-7; D remains unclear. Germline V gene sequence: CDR1 MRHNA, CDR2 SNTAGT. V dropped 1 base and J dropped 8 bases, with 24 bases sitting between them. This CDR3 is built from 17 residues. This chain's CDR3 is CASSDFFSRNSPRKQYF. The CDR3 bases are TGTGCCAGCAGTGACTTCTTCTCCAGGAATTCCCCCAGAAAGCAGTACTTC.

J is TRBJ1-1 and V is TRBV28; D unresolved. Germline V gene lookup returns CDR1 MDHEN and CDR2 SYDVKM. The ends were cut back, 3 bases at V and 1 base at J, with 12 bases in the middle. The CDR3 has 15 amino acids. CDR3 amino acids: CASSLLSRRNTEAFF. The CDR3 DNA sequence: TGTGCCAGCAGTTTGTTGAGCAGGAGGAACACTGAAGCTTTCTTT.

J is TRBJ2-4 and V is TRBV4-2; D is possibly TRBD1 (8 bases). CDR3 length: 16 residues. Germline assignment: CDR1 LGHNA and CDR2 YNFKEQ. V was cut by 1 base and J by 8 bases, with 18 bases left in between. Here the CDR3 reads CASSQAFREDRDIQYF. The CDR3 DNA follows: TGTGCCAGCAGCCAAGCGTTCCGGGAGGACAGGGACATTCAGTACTTC.

This chain links TRBV2 with TRBJ2-5, with D unclear. The germline CDR1 and CDR2 sequences are SNHLY and FYNNEI. Trimming took off 4 bases at V and 4 bases at J, with 4 bases between the two ends. This CDR3 comprises 11 residues. The CDR3 sequence is CASSVRETQYF. The CDR3 nucleotides are TGTGCCAGCAGTGTCAGAGAGACCCAGTACTTC.

The rearrangement links TRBV7-8 to TRBJ1-5; possibly TRBD1 for D (5 bases). The germline V gene encodes CDR1 SGHVS and CDR2 FQNEAQ. The CDR3 has 17 residues. Trimming stripped 1 base from V and 0 bases from J, with 13 bases between. The CDR3 region is CASSLVTDNYSNQPQHF. The CDR3 coding sequence is TGTGCCAGCAGCTTAGTGACAGACAATTATAGCAATCAGCCCCAGCATTTT.

This sequence joins TRBV5-6 and TRBJ2-5, with 9 bases matching TRBD2. The V segment lost 1 base and the J segment 1 base; nucleotides outside the gene matches: 5. Germline V lookup: CDR1 SGHDT, CDR2 YYEEEE. CDR3 length: 16 amino acids. This CDR3 is CASSLWLAGTQETQYF. The CDR3 region has the DNA TGTGCCAGCAGCTTGTGGCTAGCGGGGACCCAAGAGACCCAGTACTTC.

The rearrangement uses TRBV7-2 and TRBJ2-7; TRBD1 aligns across 9 bases. The CDR3 loop spans 16 amino acids. Germline V gene lookup returns CDR1 SGHTA and CDR2 FQGNSA. Trimming at V came to 0 bases and at J to 3 bases, leaving 6 bases not matched to a gene. The CDR3 nucleotides read TGTGCCAGCAGCTTAGCAAGCGGACAGGGGATCTACGAGCAGTACTTC. Encoded protein: CASSLASGQGIYEQYF.

J is TRBJ1-1 and V is TRBV11-1; 9 bases agree with TRBD1. This CDR3 has 15 residues. The germline CDR1 and CDR2 sequences are SGHAT and FQDESV (reference sequence). J was trimmed by 8 bases and V by 5 bases; bases with no gene match: 12. CDR3 coding DNA: TGTGCCAGCAGCCGGGACAGGGCCGACTTTCAAGAAGCTTTCTTT. Protein: CASSRDRADFQEAFF. Full variable domain (missing parts from reference TRBV11-1 and TRBJ1-1): EAEVAQSPRYKITEKSQAVAFWCDPISGHATLYWYRQILGQGPELLVQFQDESVVDDSQLPKDRFSAERLKGVDSTLKIQPAELGDSAMYLCASSRDRADFQEAFFGQGTRLTVV.

This rearrangement joins TRBV5-1 to TRBJ2-5; D gene unclear. Germline lookup yields CDR1 SGHRS and CDR2 YFSETQ. V was shortened by 8 bases and J by 5 bases, with 13 bases between the two germline ends. There are 12 residues in the CDR3. Here the CDR3 DNA reads TGCGCCAGTCACGCACTCGGGGAGACCCAGTACTTC. This sequence encodes CASHALGETQYF.

The chain employs TRBV18 and TRBJ2-7, with 12 bases identical to TRBD2. CDR3 length equals 15 residues. Germline CDR1 KGHSH, CDR2 LQKENI. Trimming cost V 5 bases and J 5 bases; bases outside gene matches: 7. This CDR3 is CASSIGLAGRNEQYV. The CDR3 DNA sequence: TGTGCCAGCTCAATCGGACTAGCGGGAAGGAACGAGCAGTACGTC.

The chain has TRBV20-1 and TRBJ1-2, with D unresolved. CDR3 length equals 12 residues. With 4 bases removed from V and 4 bases from J, the gap between germline ends came to 10 bases. The germline gives CDR1 DFQATT, CDR2 SNEGSKA (reference sequence). CDR3 protein: CSAKGYVYGYTF. The DNA of the CDR3 is TGCAGTGCTAAGGGCTACGTCTATGGCTACACCTTC.

This clonotype was observed once. The gene calls are TRBV5-1 and TRBJ1-1; D is uncertain. V was pared by 3 bases and J by 3 bases, with 12 bases between. Germline V gives CDR1 SGHRS, CDR2 YFSETQ. This CDR3 has 14 residues. CDR3 sequence reads: CASSWMDSDTEAFF. The CDR3 nucleotides are TGCGCCAGCAGCTGGATGGACTCCGACACTGAAGCTTTCTTT.

This clonotype was observed a few times. The chain is built from TRBV27 and TRBJ2-5; weak D call: TRBD1 (6 bases). The V and J ends lost 6 bases and 5 bases respectively, with 10 bases between them. Germline V gives CDR1 MNHEY, CDR2 SMNVEV (reference sequence). The CDR3 contains 12 residues. DNA of the CDR3: TGTGCCAGCAGGGGGGCCGGGGAGACCCAGTACTTC. This codes for CASRGAGETQYF.

The chain uses TRBV4-2 and TRBJ2-1; TRBD2 matches 7 bases. CDR3 length: 15 residues. The ends lost 3 bases at V and 10 bases at J; junction bases unmatched: 12. Germline CDR1 LGHNA, CDR2 YNFKEQ. The CDR3 DNA reads as TGTGCCAGCAGCCAGGGCGGGAGTTCCCGGGGAGAGCAGTTCTTC. Protein product: CASSQGGSSRGEQFF.

This chain links TRBV3-1 with TRBJ2-2, with D uncertain. This CDR3 comprises 11 residues. The germline V and J ends were trimmed by 3 bases and 4 bases, with 0 bases remaining between them. Germline CDR1 is LGHDT and CDR2 is YNNKEL (reference sequence). The CDR3 reads CASSHTGELFF. As DNA, the CDR3 is TGTGCCAGCAGCCACACCGGGGAGCTGTTTTTT.

In nucleotides, the CDR3 is TGTGCCAGCAGCTTCCGGGGGCGGACTGAGGCCTATGGCTACACCTTC. This gives the protein CASSFRGRTEAYGYTF. This sequence joins TRBV6-2 or TRBV6-3 and TRBJ1-2; possibly TRBD1 for D (6 bases). The CDR3 consists of 16 residues. V gave up 6 bases and J gave up 4 bases, with 21 bases separating them. CDR1 is MNHEY, CDR2 SVGEGT, per germline.

The chain has TRBV12-3 or TRBV12-4 and TRBJ1-1, with D perhaps TRBD1 (5 bases). V lost 8 bases and J lost 1, with 11 bases in between. The CDR3 is made up of 13 amino acids. This chain's CDR3 is CASWRRGNTEAFF. The CDR3 coding sequence is TGTGCCAGCTGGAGGAGGGGGAACACTGAAGCTTTCTTT.

The chain combines TRBV19 with TRBJ1-2; TRBD1 agrees at 12 bases. Looked up from germline, CDR1 is LNHDA and CDR2 is SQIVND (reference sequence). The ends lost 6 bases at V and 8 bases at J; junction bases unmatched: 10. There are 15 residues in the CDR3. For the CDR3, the DNA is TGTGCCAGTAGCTCTGGGACAGGGGGCGTAGGGGGCTACACCTTC. It codes for CASSSGTGGVGGYTF.

V and J are TRBV12-3 or TRBV12-4 and TRBJ1-2; TRBD1 matches at 8 bases. J gave up 8 bases and V 1 base, and 3 bases lay outside the gene matches. The CDR3 is 13 amino acids. DNA of the CDR3: TGTGCCAGCAGTTTAGGTGGACAGGGCGGCTACACCTTC. Translated: CASSLGGQGGYTF.